This is a list of T cell receptor beta chains from one sample in a study of CD8+CD57+ T cells in acquired aplastic anemia. TCRdb fed the reads into MiXCR, producing one record per CDR3 protein. The data hold over 150,000 distinct CDR3 sequences, with 52% observed a single time. The sequenced sample consisted of sorted CD4+, CD8+, or CD8+CD57+ T cells (not recorded which) from PBMCs. Receptors were obtained from a human donor with aplastic anemia. Each CDR3 is given without its conserved first and last residue.

v_gene	CDR3aa
TRBV20-1	SARTGETEAF
TRBV7-8	ASSLGVSGANVLT
TRBV5-1	ASSLGQTTYEQY
TRBV7-8	ASSFSGSYEQY
TRBV29-1	SVAGGKAF
TRBV23-1	ASTSGPSGGWRDNEQF
TRBV2	ASRTGGNQPQH
TRBV2	ASSGTGSGTEAF
TRBV2	ASSDPSGGPYSYEQY
TRBV20-1	SAGTGPYNEQF
TRBV7-3	ASSTGLAAGELF
TRBV7-9	ASSLVGREKQY
TRBV7-2	ASSLRTGPS
TRBV6-4	ASSAVARGTDTQY
TRBV7-6	ASSLSSYNEQF
TRBV29-1	SQGEGANSPLH
TRBV14	ASSQRRGVYNEQF
TRBV25-1	ASSEGRGANEKLF
TRBV24-1	ATSDDGVYGYT
TRBV29-1	SVLGTRTDTQY
TRBV6-5	ASSYSGGNQPQH
TRBV20-1	SARPRGDYGYT
TRBV5-1	ASSSMRGTSYEQY
TRBV6-1	ASSHKTTGGNYEQY
TRBV6-1	ASGPRDTQY
TRBV20-1	SATGLAGDEQF
TRBV12-5	ASGLLSREYGYT
TRBV19	ASKGGQGSQPQH
TRBV7-9	ASSLATGTGQPQH
TRBV12-3/TRBV12-4	ASSLASGRETQY
TRBV7-8	ASSLETSREQF
TRBV9	ASSVLSGELF
TRBV7-8	AISEGARGEQY
TRBV15	ATSRGPRNEQF
TRBV24-1	ATSEGTRLEQY
TRBV19	ASNLRENQPQH